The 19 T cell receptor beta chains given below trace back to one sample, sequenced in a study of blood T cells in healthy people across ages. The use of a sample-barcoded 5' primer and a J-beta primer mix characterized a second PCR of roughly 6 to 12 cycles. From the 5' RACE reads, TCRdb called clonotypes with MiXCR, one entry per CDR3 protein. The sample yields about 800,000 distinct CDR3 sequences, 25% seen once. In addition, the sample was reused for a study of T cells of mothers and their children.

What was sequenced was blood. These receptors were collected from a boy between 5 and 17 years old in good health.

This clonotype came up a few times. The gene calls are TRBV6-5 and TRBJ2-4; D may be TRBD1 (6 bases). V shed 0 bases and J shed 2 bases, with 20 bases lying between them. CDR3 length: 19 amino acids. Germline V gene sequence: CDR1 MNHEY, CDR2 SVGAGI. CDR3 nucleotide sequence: TGTGCCAGCAGTTACTCGTCTGGGGGCGGCCCTCTACCCAAAAACATTCAGTACTTC. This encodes CASSYSSGGGPLPKNIQYF.

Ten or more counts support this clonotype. The CDR3 sequence: CASSLAAVGTEAFF. Here the CDR3 DNA reads TGTGCCAGCAGTTTAGCCGCAGTAGGCACTGAAGCTTTCTTT. The chain carries TRBV12-3 or TRBV12-4 and TRBJ1-1; unclear D gene. The V end was cut by 0 bases, the J end by 4 bases, with 9 bases between. This CDR3 spans 14 amino acids.

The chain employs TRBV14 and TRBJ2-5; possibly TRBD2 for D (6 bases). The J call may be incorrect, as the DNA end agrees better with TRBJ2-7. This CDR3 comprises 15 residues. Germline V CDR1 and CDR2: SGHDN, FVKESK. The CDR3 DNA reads TGTGCCAGCAGCCTACCGGGACCGGGAGCCTACGAGCAGTACTTC. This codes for CASSLPGPGAYEQYF.

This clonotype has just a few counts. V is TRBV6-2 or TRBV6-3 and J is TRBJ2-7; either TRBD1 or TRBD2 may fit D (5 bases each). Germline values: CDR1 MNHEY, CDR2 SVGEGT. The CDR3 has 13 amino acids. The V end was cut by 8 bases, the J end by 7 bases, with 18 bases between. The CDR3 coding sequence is TGTGCCAGCGCGGCCGGGGACGGGATGGAGCAGTACTTC. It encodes CASAAGDGMEQYF.

CDR3 in DNA: TGTGCCAGCAGCCCCAGGGTCGGGGAGCTGTTTTTT. Translated: CASSPRVGELFF. The chain couples TRBV25-1 to TRBJ2-2; D possibly corresponds to TRBD1 (5 bases). Germline V CDR1 and CDR2: MGHDK, SYGVNS. This CDR3 has 12 residues. Trimming pared 6 bases from V and 7 bases from J, leaving 9 bases between.

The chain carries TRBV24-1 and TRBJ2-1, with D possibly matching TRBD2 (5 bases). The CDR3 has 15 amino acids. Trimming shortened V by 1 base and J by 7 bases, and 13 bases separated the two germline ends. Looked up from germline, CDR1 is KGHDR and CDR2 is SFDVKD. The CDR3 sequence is CATSDFKGAENEQFF. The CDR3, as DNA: TGTGCCACCAGTGATTTCAAAGGAGCGGAAAATGAGCAGTTCTTC.

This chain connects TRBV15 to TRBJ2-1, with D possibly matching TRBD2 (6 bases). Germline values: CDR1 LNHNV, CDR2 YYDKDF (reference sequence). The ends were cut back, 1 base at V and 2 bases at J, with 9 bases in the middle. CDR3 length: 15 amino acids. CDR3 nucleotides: TGTGCCACCAGCAGAGTGGGGGGAACCTACAATGAGCAGTTCTTC. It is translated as CATSRVGGTYNEQFF.

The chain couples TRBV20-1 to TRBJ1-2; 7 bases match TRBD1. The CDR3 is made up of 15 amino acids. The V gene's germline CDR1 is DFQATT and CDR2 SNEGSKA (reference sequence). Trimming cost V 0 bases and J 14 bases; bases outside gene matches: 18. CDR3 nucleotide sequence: TGCAGTGCTAGAGAGACAGGACAGGTCCTCCCAGTAAGGACCTTC. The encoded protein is CSARETGQVLPVRTF.

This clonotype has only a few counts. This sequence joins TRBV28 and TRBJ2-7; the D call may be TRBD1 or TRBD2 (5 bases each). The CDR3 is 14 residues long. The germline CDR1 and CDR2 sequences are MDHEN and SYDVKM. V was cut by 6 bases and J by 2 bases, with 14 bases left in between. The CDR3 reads CASRRDPTTYEQYF. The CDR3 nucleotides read TGTGCCAGCAGGAGGGACCCAACAACCTACGAGCAGTACTTC.

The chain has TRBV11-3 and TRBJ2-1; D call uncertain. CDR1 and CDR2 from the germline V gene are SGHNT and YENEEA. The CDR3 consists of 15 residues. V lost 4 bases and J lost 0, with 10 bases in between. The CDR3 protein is CASSSSVSSYNEQFF. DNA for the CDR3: TGTGCCAGCAGCTCTTCAGTAAGCTCCTACAATGAGCAGTTCTTC.

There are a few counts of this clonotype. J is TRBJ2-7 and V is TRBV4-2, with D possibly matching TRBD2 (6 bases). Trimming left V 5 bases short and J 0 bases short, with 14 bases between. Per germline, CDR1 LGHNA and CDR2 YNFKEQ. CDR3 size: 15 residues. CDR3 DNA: TGTGCCAGCAGCGCGGAAATAGCGGACTCCTACGAGCAGTACTTC. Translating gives CASSAEIADSYEQYF.

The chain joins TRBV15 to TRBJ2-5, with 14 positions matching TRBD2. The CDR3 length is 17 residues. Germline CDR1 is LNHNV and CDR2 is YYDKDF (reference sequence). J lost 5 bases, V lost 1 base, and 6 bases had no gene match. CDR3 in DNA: TGTGCCACCAGCAGAGGGACTAGCGGGGGGTCTAGGGAGACCCAGTACTTC. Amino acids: CATSRGTSGGSRETQYF.

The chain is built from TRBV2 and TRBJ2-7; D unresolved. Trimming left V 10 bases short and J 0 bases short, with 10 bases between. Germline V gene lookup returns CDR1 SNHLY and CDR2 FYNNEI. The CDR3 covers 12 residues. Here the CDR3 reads CATEPNSYEQYF. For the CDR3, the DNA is TGTGCCACAGAACCGAACTCCTACGAGCAGTACTTC.

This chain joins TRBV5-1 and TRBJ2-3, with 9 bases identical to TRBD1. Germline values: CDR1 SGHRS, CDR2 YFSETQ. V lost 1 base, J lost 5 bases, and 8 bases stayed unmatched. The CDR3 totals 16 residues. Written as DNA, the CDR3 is TGCGCCAGCAGCTTGTCCTGGGACAGGGATAGAGATACGCAGTATTTT. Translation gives CASSLSWDRDRDTQYF.

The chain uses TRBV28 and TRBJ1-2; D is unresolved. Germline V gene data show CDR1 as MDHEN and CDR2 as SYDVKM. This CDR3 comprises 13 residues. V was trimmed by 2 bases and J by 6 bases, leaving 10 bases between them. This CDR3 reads CASSLAGKNGYTF. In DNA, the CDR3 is TGTGCCAGCAGTTTAGCAGGAAAGAATGGCTACACCTTC.

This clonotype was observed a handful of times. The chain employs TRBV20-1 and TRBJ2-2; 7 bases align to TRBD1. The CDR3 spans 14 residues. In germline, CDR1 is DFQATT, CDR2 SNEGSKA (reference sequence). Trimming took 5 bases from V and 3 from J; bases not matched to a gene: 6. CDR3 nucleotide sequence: TGCAGTGCTTACAGGGGTTCGTACACCGGGGAGCTGTTTTTT. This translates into CSAYRGSYTGELFF.

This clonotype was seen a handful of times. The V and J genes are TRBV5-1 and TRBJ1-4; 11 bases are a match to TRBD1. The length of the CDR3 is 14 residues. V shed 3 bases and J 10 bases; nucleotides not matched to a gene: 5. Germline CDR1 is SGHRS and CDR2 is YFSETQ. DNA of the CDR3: TGCGCCAGCAGCTCCGGACAGGGGGCAGGAAAACTGTTTTTT. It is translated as CASSSGQGAGKLFF.

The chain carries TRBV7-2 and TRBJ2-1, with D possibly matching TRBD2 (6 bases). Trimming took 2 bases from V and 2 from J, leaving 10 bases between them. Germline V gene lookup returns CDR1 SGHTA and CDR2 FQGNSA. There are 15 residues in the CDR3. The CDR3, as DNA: TGTGCCAGCAGCTTAACCCGGACTACCTACAATGAGCAGTTCTTC. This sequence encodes CASSLTRTTYNEQFF.

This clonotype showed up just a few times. The CDR3 region has the DNA TGTGCCAGCAGCTTAGCGAGGGCTAGCGGATATGGCGATGAGCAGTTCTTC. It translates to CASSLARASGYGDEQFF. V and J are TRBV7-2 and TRBJ2-1; 7 bases agree with TRBD2. Germline-derived CDR1 and CDR2 are SGHTA and FQGNSA. CDR3 size: 17 residues. The junction had 13 bases not matched to a gene; V was cut back by 0 bases and J by 8 bases.